The 14 T cell receptor beta chains in this list originate from one sample, sequenced in a study of tumor-infiltrating lymphocytes in primary liver carcinoma. The investigators made TCR beta cDNA from roughly 0.55 ug total RNA, using a constant-region primer. Nested multiplex PCR, run for three rounds with slightly modified ARM-PCR, yielded TCR beta libraries. A C-beta reverse primer and TRBV1-TRBV30 forward primers served in each of the first two PCR rounds, at 9 to 10 cycles apiece. TCRdb redid the calling of the multiplex PCR reads with MiXCR, one entry per CDR3 protein. The sample has about 330,000 distinct CDR3 sequences; less than 65% are singletons. The researchers obtained blood RNA from unsorted whole blood and also extracted germline DNA. The sequencing sample was made of peripheral blood. These TCRs come from a man between 35 and 55 years old with primary liver carcinoma and hepatitis B virus infection.

The chain couples TRBV28 to TRBJ2-3, with D possibly TRBD2 on 5 matching bases. Germline V gene sequence: CDR1 MDHEN, CDR2 SYDVKM. The ends were cut back, 5 bases at V and 2 bases at J, with 26 bases in the middle. The CDR3 has 19 residues. For the CDR3, the DNA is TGTGCCAGCAGTCCCGCCGTGAGGGTGGGTGCCTCGGTCACAGATACGCAGTATTTT. This codes for CASSPAVRVGASVTDTQYF.

As regards this clonotype: Mismatch with germline at one junction end may stem from a read error. The chain is built from TRBV6-5 and TRBJ2-1; 9 nucleotides agree with TRBD2. CDR1 and CDR2 (germline): MNHEY, SVGAGI. This CDR3 is built from 17 residues. CDR3 DNA sequence: TGTGCCAACAGTTACTCGTATAGCGGGAGCTCCTACAATGTGCAGTTCTTC. Its translation: CANSYSYSGSSYNVQFF.

The chain employs TRBV6-2 or TRBV6-3 and TRBJ2-7, with D unclear. The germline V gene has CDR1 MNHEY and CDR2 SVGEGT. With 0 bases removed from V and 2 bases from J, the gap between germline ends came to 5 bases. The CDR3 sequence is 13 residues long. The DNA for the CDR3 is TGTGCCAGCAGTTACTCCATCACCTACGAGCAGTACTTC. Translated, it gives CASSYSITYEQYF.

In the case of this clonotype: Since a much larger clone is just one base distant, this may be a read error. V and J are TRBV4-1 and TRBJ2-1; D remains unclear. V was trimmed by 2 bases and J by 11 bases, leaving 10 bases between them. The CDR3 has 12 residues. The V gene's germline CDR1 is MGHRA and CDR2 YSYEKL. CDR3 DNA sequence: TGCGCCAGCAGCCAATTTCGATTCAAGCAGTTCTTC. It codes for CASSQFRFKQFF.

This clonotype occurred once. The genes are TRBV4-1 and TRBJ2-1; TRBD2 matches at 9 bases. CDR1 is MGHRA, CDR2 YSYEKL, per germline. The CDR3 spans 17 residues. Trimming removed 7 bases from V and 4 bases from J; junction bases left unmatched: 14. Here the CDR3 DNA reads TGCGCCAGCAATCGCGGCGGGTTAGCGGGAGTATACAATGAGCAGTTCTTC. This gives the protein CASNRGGLAGVYNEQFF.

Note on this clonotype: The junction departs from germline at one end; a sequencing error may be responsible. The genes are TRBV5-6 and TRBJ2-1, with 9 bases matching TRBD2. CDR3 size: 18 residues. CDR1 and CDR2 from the germline V gene are SGHDT and YYEEEE. The CDR3 DNA is TGTGCCAGCAGCTTCTGGGGACTAGCAGGTTCACTCTACAATGGGCAGTTCTTC. This codes for CASSFWGLAGSLYNGQFF.

The table lists this clonotype with a few counts. This chain joins TRBV28 and TRBJ2-7; 8 positions agree with TRBD2. The CDR3 sequence is 16 residues long. Germline CDR1 MDHEN, CDR2 SYDVKM. V trimming: 6 bases; J trimming: 3 bases; junction bases outside the gene matches: 13. As DNA, the CDR3 is TGTGCCAGCAGCCCGGGGGGGTTCGGGGCAAACTACGAGCAGTACTTC. The encoded protein is CASSPGGFGANYEQYF.

With regard to this clonotype: At one boundary the junction diverges from the germline segment, which might be a read error. The chain carries TRBV11-3 and TRBJ2-2; 7 nucleotides match TRBD2. From germline, CDR1 is SGHNT and CDR2 YENEEA. The CDR3 spans 14 residues. CDR3 sequence reads: CASSLAGVTGELSF. The CDR3 coding sequence is TGTGCCAGTAGCTTGGCGGGAGTGACCGGGGAGCTGTCTTTT.

CDR3 coding DNA: TGTGCCAGTAGCCCAAGCACTAGCGCTAAGCAGTTCTTC. As protein: CASSPSTSAKQFF. The chain links TRBV11-2 to TRBJ2-1; 7 bases map to TRBD2. After removal of 9 bases from V and 11 bases from J, the junction contained 13 bases not matched to a gene. Looked up from germline, CDR1 is SGHAT and CDR2 is FQNNGV. This CDR3 region has 13 residues.

With respect to this clonotype: The conserved closing phenylalanine or tryptophan is absent in this CDR3, likely reflecting a read error. The rearrangement joins TRBV6-6 to TRBJ1-6, with D perhaps matching TRBD1 (5 bases). Trimming removed 3 bases at V and 6 bases at J, with 9 bases between. This CDR3 is 14 amino acids long. Germline V gene data show CDR1 as MNHNY and CDR2 as SVGAGI (reference sequence). CDR3 nucleotide sequence: TGTGCCAGCAGTTATGAGAGGGGTAATTCACCCCTCCACTTA. Translating it yields CASSYERGNSPLHL.

A few counts support this clonotype. This may be a read error: a much more frequent sequence differs by one nucleotide. The V call is TRBV12-3 or TRBV12-4, the J call TRBJ1-1, with TRBD1 as a possible D gene (5 bases). The CDR3 sequence is 12 residues long. With 6 bases removed from V and 5 bases from J, the gap between germline ends came to 10 bases. The CDR3 sequence: CASRRDDTEAFF. CDR3 nucleotides: TGTGCCAGCAGAAGGGACGATACTGAAGCTTTCTTT.

The chain recombines TRBV28 with TRBJ2-7, with 8 nucleotides matching TRBD2. The CDR3 totals 16 residues. The ends lost 3 bases at V and 6 bases at J; junction bases unmatched: 13. Germline CDR1 reads MDHEN; CDR2 reads SYDVKM. The chain's CDR3 is CASSLGLERERREQYF. The CDR3 DNA sequence: TGTGCCAGCAGTTTGGGGTTAGAGCGGGAGCGGCGCGAGCAGTACTTC.

This rearrangement joins TRBV6-5 to TRBJ1-1; TRBD1 matches at 11 bases. Germline assignment: CDR1 MNHEY and CDR2 SVGAGI. The CDR3 consists of 14 residues. V was pared by 6 bases and J by 4 bases, with 4 bases of the junction left unmatched. DNA for the CDR3: TGTGCCAGCAGCGATGGGACAGGGGGCACTGAAGCTTTCTTT. Protein product: CASSDGTGGTEAFF.

Comments on this clonotype: A much larger clonotype is one base distant, so this may be a read error. The genes are TRBV6-1 and TRBJ2-1, with TRBD1 as a possible D gene (5 bases). Germline-derived CDR1 and CDR2 are MNHNS and SASEGT. The CDR3 consists of 16 residues. In DNA form, the CDR3 reads TGTGCCAGCAGTGAAGCTAAGGGAAAGGGGTACAATAAGCAGTTCTTC. Its translation is CASSEAKGKGYNKQFF.